The clone carrying this T cell receptor (beta chain) was seen only a few times. What it recognizes is unknown. These data are taken from a study of CD8 T cells in ankylosing spondylitis. Trimming pared 4 bases from V and 0 bases from J, leaving 13 bases between. This CDR3 is built from 15 residues. Per the germline V gene, CDR1 is MNHEY and CDR2 is SVGAGI. Study-level points and caveats: Earlier work had already found some motif variants in reactive arthritis synovial fluid and blood. For ankylosing spondylitis blood, a TCR beta motif of fewer than 10 highly homologous variants appeared characteristic. From matched ankylosing spondylitis synovial fluid, disease-linked clones were reportedly recovered at significantly enriched levels. Relatively rare in peripheral blood, disease-linked clones were also CD8+.

Construction of TCR beta libraries was performed using quantitative 5'-RACE with molecular barcodes. TCRdb analysed the 5' RACE reads with MiXCR anew, one entry per CDR3 protein. Here the sample spans some 840,000 distinct CDR3 sequences, about 11% being singletons. Sequences were obtained from blood, either unsorted or a sorted T cell fraction (not recorded which). This TCR derives from a male donor with ankylosing spondylitis. This sequence joins TRBV6-5 and TRBJ2-7; a weak D match, TRBD2 (6 bases). The DNA for the CDR3 is TGTGCCAGCAGTTTCTCTAGCGCCTTCTCCTACGAGCAGTACTTC. It codes for CASSFSSAFSYEQYF.